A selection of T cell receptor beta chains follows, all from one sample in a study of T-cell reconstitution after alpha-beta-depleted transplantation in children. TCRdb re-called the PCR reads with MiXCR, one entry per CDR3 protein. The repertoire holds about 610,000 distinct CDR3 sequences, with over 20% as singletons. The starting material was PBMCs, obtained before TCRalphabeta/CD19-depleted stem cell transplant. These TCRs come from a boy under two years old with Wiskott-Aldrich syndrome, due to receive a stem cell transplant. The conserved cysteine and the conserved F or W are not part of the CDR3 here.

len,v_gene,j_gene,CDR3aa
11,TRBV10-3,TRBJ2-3,AISLAGRDTQY
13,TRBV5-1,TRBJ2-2,ASSLVQQGTGELF
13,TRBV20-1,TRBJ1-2,CARQPPGWGYGYT
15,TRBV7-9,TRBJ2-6,ASSLGQAARGANVLT
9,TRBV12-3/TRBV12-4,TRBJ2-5,ASSRKETQY
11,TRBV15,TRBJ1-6,ATSRAASEPLH
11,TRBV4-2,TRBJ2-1,ASSQEMEGEQF
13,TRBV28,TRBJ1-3,ASSLGIQFGNTIY
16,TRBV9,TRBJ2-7,ASSVDDGGGTALYEQY
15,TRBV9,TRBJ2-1,ASSVGPGQVAYNEQF
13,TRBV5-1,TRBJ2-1,ASSLGGTGINEQF
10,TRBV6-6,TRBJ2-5,ASSTYQETQY
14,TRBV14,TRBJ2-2,ASSNVPGSITGELF
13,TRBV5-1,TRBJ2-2,ASSLGREDTGELF
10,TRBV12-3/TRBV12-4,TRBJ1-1,ASSLQKKDAF
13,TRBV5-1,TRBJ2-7,ASRRYRDSSYEQY
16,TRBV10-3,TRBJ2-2,AISERGLAGLNTGELF
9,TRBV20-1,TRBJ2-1,SASTGPGQF
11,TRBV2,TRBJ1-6,ASKWQEISPLH
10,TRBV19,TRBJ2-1,ASSITAQLQF
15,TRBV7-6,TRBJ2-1,ASSSSRLGLAYNEQF
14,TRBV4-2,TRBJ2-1,ASSQTGLAGWDEQF
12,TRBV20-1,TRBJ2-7,SARDPLAAYEQY
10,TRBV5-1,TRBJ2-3,ASSLVEDTQY
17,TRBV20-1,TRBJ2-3,SARGGGAGAPLSTDTQY
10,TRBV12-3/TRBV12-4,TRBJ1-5,ASSLAVQPQH
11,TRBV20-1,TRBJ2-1,SAKEGLYNEQF
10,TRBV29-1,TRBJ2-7,SVEVVTGEQY
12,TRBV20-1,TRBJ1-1,SAFIGGKGTEAF
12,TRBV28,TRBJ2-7,ASSFFGGRYEQY
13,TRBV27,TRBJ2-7,ASTPGQGRSYEQY
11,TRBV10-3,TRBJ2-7,AISDGRVHEQY
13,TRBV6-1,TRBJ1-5,ASSERTGSNQPQH
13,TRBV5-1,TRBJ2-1,ASSLVLAGDNEQF
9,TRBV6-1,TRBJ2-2,ASRYSRELF
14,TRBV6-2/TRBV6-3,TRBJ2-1,ASRVRYLTSYNEQF
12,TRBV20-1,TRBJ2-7,SARDRTSAYEQY
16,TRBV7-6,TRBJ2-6,ASSLWGGPSSGANVLT
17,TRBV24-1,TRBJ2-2,ATRSVGIRTRPYTGELF
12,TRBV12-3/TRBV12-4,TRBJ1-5,ASTSSGAYQPQH
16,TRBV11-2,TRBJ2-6,ASSLDVSGASGANVLT
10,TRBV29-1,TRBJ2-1,SVEEWGQEQF
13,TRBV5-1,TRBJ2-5,ASSLAGTGGETQY
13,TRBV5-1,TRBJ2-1,ASSLGGTDPDEQF
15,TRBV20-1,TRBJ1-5,SARDRGGDYSNQPQH
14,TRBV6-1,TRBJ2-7,ASSHRQGQGAGEQY
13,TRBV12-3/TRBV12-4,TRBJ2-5,ASTPNHGTQETQY
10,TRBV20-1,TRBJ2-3,SARASEDTQY
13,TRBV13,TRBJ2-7,ASSGLAGVLDEQY
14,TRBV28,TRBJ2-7,ASSLLFQIGTYEQY
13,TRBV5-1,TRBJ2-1,ASSLWREAYNEQF
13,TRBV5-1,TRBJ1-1,ASSPGVVGVDEAF
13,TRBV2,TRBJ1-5,ASSEIRGGNQPQH
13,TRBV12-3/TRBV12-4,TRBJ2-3,ASSFGGAGTDTQY
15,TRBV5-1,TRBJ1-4,ASSFGVKVGANEKLF
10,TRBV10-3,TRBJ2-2,ATTTGAGELF
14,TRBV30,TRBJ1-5,AWSWGGALDNQPQH
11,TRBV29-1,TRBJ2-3,SVVGQGIDTQY
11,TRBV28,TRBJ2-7,PNRGKSSYEQY
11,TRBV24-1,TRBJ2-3,ATSESVADTQY